A selection of T cell receptor beta chains follows, all from one sample in a study of cytomegalovirus exposure and HLA in healthy donors. Sequencing used immunoSEQ multiplex PCR; TCRdb keeps in-frame clones, though not all of them. The sample carries 110,000 or so clones, roughly 67% recorded once. The specimen was PBMCs. These receptors were obtained from a man aged 18 to 29 in good health and CMV-seropositive. CDR3s include the opening cysteine and the closing phenylalanine or tryptophan. The D gene is left open where the match is weak. A clone size is listed for some rows: how often the clone was seen (once, few, many), or a class if it is expanded.

CDR3 DNA: TGTGCCAGCAGCCCCCTTCCCCAGGGCCCTAGCTCCTACGAGCAGTACTTC
CDR3 protein: CASSPLPQGPSSYEQYF
CDR3 length: 17
D gene: -
J gene: TRBJ2-7
V gene: TRBV5-5
clone size: -

CDR3 DNA: TGTGCCAGCAGCTTAGACGGTTCCTACGAGCAGTACTTC
CDR3 protein: CASSLDGSYEQYF
CDR3 length: 13
D gene: -
J gene: TRBJ2-7
V gene: TRBV7-6
clone size: few

CDR3 DNA: TGCGCCAGCAGCTTGGGTTCCGCCAGGGATAGGAACATTCAGTACTTC
CDR3 protein: CASSLGSARDRNIQYF
CDR3 length: 16
D gene: -
J gene: TRBJ2-4
V gene: TRBV5-1
clone size: -

CDR3 DNA: TGTGCCAGCAGCAACAGGGGGGGGACAAGCTACGAGCAGTACTTC
CDR3 protein: CASSNRGGTSYEQYF
CDR3 length: 15
D gene: -
J gene: TRBJ2-7
V gene: TRBV28
clone size: -

CDR3 DNA: TGCGCCAGCACCGTACTAGCGGGATCACCCTCCTACGAGCAGTACTTC
CDR3 protein: CASTVLAGSPSYEQYF
CDR3 length: 16
D gene: TRBD2
J gene: TRBJ2-7
V gene: TRBV5-1
clone size: -

CDR3 DNA: TGTGCTAGTGGGCCTTCGGGGACTGGAAACACCATATATTTT
CDR3 protein: CASGPSGTGNTIYF
CDR3 length: 14
D gene: -
J gene: TRBJ1-3
V gene: TRBV12-5
clone size: -

CDR3 DNA: TGTGCCAGCAGCGCCGGGGTGGGGGGGATTTCACCCCTCCACTTT
CDR3 protein: CASSAGVGGISPLHF
CDR3 length: 15
D gene: -
J gene: TRBJ1-6
V gene: TRBV9
clone size: -

CDR3 DNA: TGTGCCAGCAGTGTCACGGACAGAATCAATCAGCCCCAGCATTTT
CDR3 protein: CASSVTDRINQPQHF
CDR3 length: 15
D gene: -
J gene: TRBJ1-5
V gene: TRBV6-1
clone size: -

CDR3 DNA: TGCGCCAGCAGCTCTGGCCCGGGGAGCTCCTATAATTCACCCCTCCACTTT
CDR3 protein: CASSSGPGSSYNSPLHF
CDR3 length: 17
D gene: -
J gene: TRBJ1-6
V gene: TRBV5-1
clone size: few

CDR3 DNA: TGTGCCAGCAGCCACAGGAATTTCTTT
CDR3 protein: CASSHRNFF
CDR3 length: 9
D gene: -
J gene: TRBJ1-1
V gene: TRBV11-3
clone size: -

CDR3 DNA: TGTGCCAGCATGTACGGCAGGGGGCCAGAAAAACTGTTTTTT
CDR3 protein: CASMYGRGPEKLFF
CDR3 length: 14
D gene: TRBD1
J gene: TRBJ1-4
V gene: TRBV2
clone size: -

CDR3 DNA: TGTGCCAGCAGCTTCGGGGAGACCCAGTACTTC
CDR3 protein: CASSFGETQYF
CDR3 length: 11
D gene: -
J gene: TRBJ2-5
V gene: TRBV7-9
clone size: -

CDR3 DNA: TGTGCCAGCAGCTTGGGACAGGAATTAGGGTCCGGGGAGCTGTTTTTT
CDR3 protein: CASSLGQELGSGELFF
CDR3 length: 16
D gene: -
J gene: TRBJ2-2
V gene: TRBV5-8
clone size: -

CDR3 DNA: TGTGCCAGCTCACCTTATGGGACTAGCGGGGTCGGGGAGCAGTTCTTC
CDR3 protein: CASSPYGTSGVGEQFF
CDR3 length: 16
D gene: TRBD2
J gene: TRBJ2-1
V gene: TRBV18
clone size: -

CDR3 DNA: TGTGCCAGCAGCTTGGACGGGGGGGGGACTTCAGATACGCAGTATTTT
CDR3 protein: CASSLDGGGTSDTQYF
CDR3 length: 16
D gene: TRBD2
J gene: TRBJ2-3
V gene: TRBV5-6
clone size: -

CDR3 DNA: TGTGCCAGCAGCGTTAGCGGGGGAACAGAGACCCAGTACTTC
CDR3 protein: CASSVSGGTETQYF
CDR3 length: 14
D gene: TRBD2
J gene: TRBJ2-5
V gene: TRBV7-9
clone size: few

CDR3 DNA: TGCGCCAGCAGCTTGGTGCAGGCTACCTATGGCTACACCTTC
CDR3 protein: CASSLVQATYGYTF
CDR3 length: 14
D gene: -
J gene: TRBJ1-2
V gene: TRBV5-1
clone size: -

CDR3 DNA: TGTGCCAGCAGTAAAGTCAGGGCCGCAGACACCGGGGAGCTGTTTTTT
CDR3 protein: CASSKVRAADTGELFF
CDR3 length: 16
D gene: -
J gene: TRBJ2-2
V gene: TRBV2
clone size: -

CDR3 DNA: TGTGCCAGTAGAACTCCGGGACAGGGATCGAACACTGAAGCTTTCTTT
CDR3 protein: CASRTPGQGSNTEAFF
CDR3 length: 16
D gene: TRBD1
J gene: TRBJ1-1
V gene: TRBV19
clone size: -

CDR3 DNA: TGCGCCAGCAGGGTGCAGGGATCTAACTATGGCTACACCTTC
CDR3 protein: CASRVQGSNYGYTF
CDR3 length: 14
D gene: -
J gene: TRBJ1-2
V gene: TRBV5-1
clone size: -

CDR3 DNA: TGTGCCAGCAGCCAGCAGCTAGCGGGGACCACCGGGGAGCTGTTTTTT
CDR3 protein: CASSQQLAGTTGELFF
CDR3 length: 16
D gene: TRBD2
J gene: TRBJ2-2
V gene: TRBV7-7
clone size: -

CDR3 DNA: TGTGCCAGTAGTATCGTGGGGGGGGGCTCTGAAGCTTTCTTT
CDR3 protein: CASSIVGGGSEAFF
CDR3 length: 14
D gene: -
J gene: TRBJ1-1
V gene: TRBV19
clone size: -

CDR3 DNA: TGTGCCATCAGTGATACCCTACAGCCCCAGCATTTT
CDR3 protein: CAISDTLQPQHF
CDR3 length: 12
D gene: -
J gene: TRBJ1-5
V gene: TRBV10-3
clone size: few

CDR3 DNA: TGTGCCAGCAGCTTAGGTGCGACGGGAGCCTACGAGCAGTACTTC
CDR3 protein: CASSLGATGAYEQYF
CDR3 length: 15
D gene: -
J gene: TRBJ2-7
V gene: TRBV11-2
clone size: few

CDR3 DNA: TGCGCCAGCAGCCAAGATCTTCGACTAGCTAGCACAGATACGCAGTATTTT
CDR3 protein: CASSQDLRLASTDTQYF
CDR3 length: 17
D gene: TRBD2
J gene: TRBJ2-3
V gene: TRBV4-1
clone size: -

CDR3 DNA: TGTGCCAGCACCCGGTCGTCAGGGGAAGTTCAGCCCCAGCATTTT
CDR3 protein: CASTRSSGEVQPQHF
CDR3 length: 15
D gene: -
J gene: TRBJ1-5
V gene: TRBV6-1
clone size: -

CDR3 DNA: TGTGCCAGCAGCTTCGTGGAGACAGGCTACAATGAGCAGTTCTTC
CDR3 protein: CASSFVETGYNEQFF
CDR3 length: 15
D gene: -
J gene: TRBJ2-1
V gene: TRBV7-2
clone size: -

CDR3 DNA: TGTGCCAGCAGCTCCGGTCTCTCACCCCTCCACTTT
CDR3 protein: CASSSGLSPLHF
CDR3 length: 12
D gene: -
J gene: TRBJ1-6
V gene: TRBV5-6
clone size: -

CDR3 DNA: TGTGCCAGCAGTCGGGGGGGGAAGAACACCGGGGAGCTGTTTTTT
CDR3 protein: CASSRGGKNTGELFF
CDR3 length: 15
D gene: TRBD2
J gene: TRBJ2-2
V gene: TRBV6-5
clone size: -

CDR3 DNA: TGTGCCAGCTCACCATTGGCAGGGGGCGACGAGCAGTACTTC
CDR3 protein: CASSPLAGGDEQYF
CDR3 length: 14
D gene: TRBD1
J gene: TRBJ2-7
V gene: TRBV18
clone size: -